This T cell receptor beta chain was observed in a study of blood T cell repertoires in COVID-19. Study-wide background: T cells, B-cell-depleted T cells, or PBMCs supplied cDNA or gDNA.

V gave up 4 bases and J gave up 1 base, with 7 bases separating them. Germline V gene sequence: CDR1 SGHTA, CDR2 FQGNSA. The CDR3 sequence is 13 residues long. TCRdb's copy holds only in-frame clones and misses some; the assay was immunoSEQ multiplex PCR. This sample has about 160,000 clones; approximately 84% occur once, and the top ten carry about 5.6%. The TCR comes from a woman aged 45-60 years with COVID-19, enrolled during active disease. The chain is built from TRBV7-2 and TRBJ1-1; TRBD1 is a possible D gene (5 bases). Sequenced: peripheral blood. The CDR3 DNA is TGTGCCAGCAGCTGGGGCGGGAACACTGAAGCTTTCTTT. Translating gives CASSWGGNTEAFF.